The rows below give T cell receptor beta chains drawn from one sample of a study of T cell repertoires in cytomegalovirus infection. For these receptors, no antigen is known. TCRdb ran MiXCR on the reads and lists one entry per CDR3 protein. The sample shows about 340,000 distinct CDR3 sequences, approximately 32% of them seen only once. Sample: cultured PBMCs, taken from culture after CMV antigen stimulation. The receptors come from a human donor in good health (CMV status not recorded). Some clones in this sample may be carry-over from other donors' samples. CDR3s include the opening cysteine and the closing phenylalanine or tryptophan. Each record gives: CDR3 DNA, CDR3 protein, D gene, J gene, V gene, clone size. A D gene is named only where the DNA matches it firmly. Size is omitted from some rows. Given values are once, few, many or a class for expanded clones.

CDR3 DNA: TGCAGTGCCAGAGGGGACCTCCGGATCTATGGCTACACCTTC
CDR3 protein: CSARGDLRIYGYTF
D gene: -
J gene: TRBJ1-2
V gene: TRBV20-1
clone size: -

CDR3 DNA: TGTGCCAGTACCTCGAGGTGGTCTGAAGCTTTCTTT
CDR3 protein: CASTSRWSEAFF
D gene: -
J gene: TRBJ1-1
V gene: TRBV19
clone size: -

CDR3 DNA: TGCAGTGCTAGAGCGCAGGGTTCAACTAATGAAAAACTGTTTTTT
CDR3 protein: CSARAQGSTNEKLFF
D gene: -
J gene: TRBJ1-4
V gene: TRBV20-1
clone size: -

CDR3 DNA: TGTGCCAGCAGTTCCTCCTCGGGGGGAGGGAGGCAGCCCCAGCATTTT
CDR3 protein: CASSSSSGGGRQPQHF
D gene: -
J gene: TRBJ1-5
V gene: TRBV12-3/TRBV12-4
clone size: -

CDR3 DNA: TGTGCCAGCAGCTTGCAATTCGCGGCCGGGGAGCTGTTTTTT
CDR3 protein: CASSLQFAAGELFF
D gene: -
J gene: TRBJ2-2
V gene: TRBV5-3
clone size: -

CDR3 DNA: TGTGCCAGCAGTACCTCTTCCGAGCAGTACTTC
CDR3 protein: CASSTSSEQYF
D gene: -
J gene: TRBJ2-7
V gene: TRBV6-1
clone size: -

CDR3 DNA: TGTGCCAGCAGCCCCTATAGGGCGGATACGCAGTATTTT
CDR3 protein: CASSPYRADTQYF
D gene: -
J gene: TRBJ2-3
V gene: TRBV11-2
clone size: -

CDR3 DNA: TGCAGTGCTAGAGGGGGCCTTGGGGTAATTGAGCAGTTCTTC
CDR3 protein: CSARGGLGVIEQFF
D gene: -
J gene: TRBJ2-1
V gene: TRBV20-1
clone size: -

CDR3 DNA: TGCAGCGTTGCCGGGGGCGGCTATGGCTACACCTTC
CDR3 protein: CSVAGGGYGYTF
D gene: -
J gene: TRBJ1-2
V gene: TRBV29-1
clone size: -

CDR3 DNA: TGTGCCAGCAGTGAAGACGGAGGACGCGGGGAGCTGTTTTTT
CDR3 protein: CASSEDGGRGELFF
D gene: -
J gene: TRBJ2-2
V gene: TRBV2
clone size: few

CDR3 DNA: TGTGCCAGCTCTCCCACGGGCAGAGCCAAAAACATTCAGTACTTC
CDR3 protein: CASSPTGRAKNIQYF
D gene: -
J gene: TRBJ2-4
V gene: TRBV18
clone size: -

CDR3 DNA: TGTGCCAGCAGCCCCGGAGCGGGGGTAAATCAGCCCCAGCATTTT
CDR3 protein: CASSPGAGVNQPQHF
D gene: -
J gene: TRBJ1-5
V gene: TRBV28
clone size: -

CDR3 DNA: TGTGCCAGCAGGGATTTTTTCGACACTGAAGCTTTCTTT
CDR3 protein: CASRDFFDTEAFF
D gene: -
J gene: TRBJ1-1
V gene: TRBV2
clone size: few

CDR3 DNA: TGTGCCAGCAGCTTAGCCCTGAGAACTGAAGCTTTCTTT
CDR3 protein: CASSLALRTEAFF
D gene: -
J gene: TRBJ1-1
V gene: TRBV7-6
clone size: -

CDR3 DNA: TGTGCCAGCAGCCCGGACACGGGAAGGGAGCAGTTCTTC
CDR3 protein: CASSPDTGREQFF
D gene: -
J gene: TRBJ2-1
V gene: TRBV9
clone size: -

CDR3 DNA: TGCAGTGCGCGGAGACAGACCGACTTTATGAACACTGAAGCTTTCTTT
CDR3 protein: CSARRQTDFMNTEAFF
D gene: -
J gene: TRBJ1-1
V gene: TRBV20-1
clone size: many

CDR3 DNA: TGTGCCAGCAGCTTAGCAGAGGCCGGAGCCCAGCCCCAGCATTTT
CDR3 protein: CASSLAEAGAQPQHF
D gene: -
J gene: TRBJ1-5
V gene: TRBV7-8
clone size: -

CDR3 DNA: TGTGCCAGCAGCGGACGCTACAGGGGAAACTACGAGCAGTACTTC
CDR3 protein: CASSGRYRGNYEQYF
D gene: TRBD1
J gene: TRBJ2-7
V gene: TRBV5-6
clone size: few

CDR3 DNA: TGTGCCAGCAGGGACCAGGGGAGACTTTATGGCTACACCTTC
CDR3 protein: CASRDQGRLYGYTF
D gene: -
J gene: TRBJ1-2
V gene: TRBV28
clone size: -

CDR3 DNA: TGTGCCAGCAGCTTGTACGCGGGAGGAAGCCTTACAGGTGAGCAGTTCTTC
CDR3 protein: CASSLYAGGSLTGEQFF
D gene: TRBD2
J gene: TRBJ2-1
V gene: TRBV7-9
clone size: few

CDR3 DNA: TGTGCCAGCAGCTTTACTGGAAACACCATATATTTT
CDR3 protein: CASSFTGNTIYF
D gene: -
J gene: TRBJ1-3
V gene: TRBV7-9
clone size: few

CDR3 DNA: TGTGCCAGCAGCCGACCAGCCAATGAGCAGTTCTTC
CDR3 protein: CASSRPANEQFF
D gene: -
J gene: TRBJ2-1
V gene: TRBV7-6
clone size: -

CDR3 DNA: TGCAGCGTTAGTCCCAGGTTGAACACTGAAGCTTTCTTT
CDR3 protein: CSVSPRLNTEAFF
D gene: -
J gene: TRBJ1-1
V gene: TRBV29-1
clone size: -

CDR3 DNA: TGTGCCAGCAGCCTCCGGATAGGGAGGGACACCGGGGAGCTGTTTTTT
CDR3 protein: CASSLRIGRDTGELFF
D gene: TRBD2
J gene: TRBJ2-2
V gene: TRBV13
clone size: few

CDR3 DNA: TGTGCCAGCAGCCATGGACAGGGTGAAGAAAAACTGTTTTTT
CDR3 protein: CASSHGQGEEKLFF
D gene: TRBD1
J gene: TRBJ1-4
V gene: TRBV11-2
clone size: few

CDR3 DNA: TGTGCCAGCTCTCGGCGGCAACTTTATGGCTACACCTTC
CDR3 protein: CASSRRQLYGYTF
D gene: -
J gene: TRBJ1-2
V gene: TRBV6-1
clone size: few

CDR3 DNA: TGTGCCAGCAGCTTCGGGGGGGCCCTAAACTATGGCTACACCTTC
CDR3 protein: CASSFGGALNYGYTF
D gene: -
J gene: TRBJ1-2
V gene: TRBV7-9
clone size: -

CDR3 DNA: TGCGCCAGCAGCTTGGGTGGAGCGAGTAGCCAAGAGACCCAGTACTTC
CDR3 protein: CASSLGGASSQETQYF
D gene: -
J gene: TRBJ2-5
V gene: TRBV5-1
clone size: -

CDR3 DNA: TGTGCCAGCAGCTTAGAGTACGGGGCCAACGTCCTGACTTTC
CDR3 protein: CASSLEYGANVLTF
D gene: -
J gene: TRBJ2-6
V gene: TRBV7-6
clone size: -

CDR3 DNA: TGTGCCAGCAGGACGACAGGGAGGGGTAGAGGCACTGAAGCTTTCTTT
CDR3 protein: CASRTTGRGRGTEAFF
D gene: TRBD1
J gene: TRBJ1-1
V gene: TRBV7-3
clone size: -

CDR3 DNA: TGTGCCAGCAGTTCGTCTAGCTCGTGGACAGATACGCAGTATTTT
CDR3 protein: CASSSSSSWTDTQYF
D gene: -
J gene: TRBJ2-3
V gene: TRBV28
clone size: -

CDR3 DNA: TGTGCCAGCAGTCTCCGGGATCTAGAAGCTTTCTTT
CDR3 protein: CASSLRDLEAFF
D gene: -
J gene: TRBJ1-1
V gene: TRBV28
clone size: once

CDR3 DNA: TGCAGTGCTAGGACCGGACAGGGAGAGACCCAGTACTTC
CDR3 protein: CSARTGQGETQYF
D gene: TRBD1
J gene: TRBJ2-5
V gene: TRBV20-1
clone size: -

CDR3 DNA: TGTGCCAGCAGTTACTTACAGGGGGCTGTTGAAGCTTTCTTT
CDR3 protein: CASSYLQGAVEAFF
D gene: TRBD1
J gene: TRBJ1-1
V gene: TRBV6-5
clone size: -

CDR3 DNA: TGTGCCAGTCGGGGGACCTCCTACGAGCAGTACTTC
CDR3 protein: CASRGTSYEQYF
D gene: -
J gene: TRBJ2-7
V gene: TRBV6-2/TRBV6-3
clone size: few

CDR3 DNA: TGTGCCAGCAGCCTACCGGGACAGGGGCTGTCTGGCTACACCTTC
CDR3 protein: CASSLPGQGLSGYTF
D gene: TRBD1
J gene: TRBJ1-2
V gene: TRBV11-2
clone size: -

CDR3 DNA: TGTGCCTGGAAGGGGGAGGCTTACGAGCAGTACTTC
CDR3 protein: CAWKGEAYEQYF
D gene: -
J gene: TRBJ2-7
V gene: TRBV30
clone size: -

CDR3 DNA: TGTGCCAGCAGTTACACCAGGGGGAAGATCGACACTGAAGCTTTCTTT
CDR3 protein: CASSYTRGKIDTEAFF
D gene: TRBD1
J gene: TRBJ1-1
V gene: TRBV6-2/TRBV6-3
clone size: once

CDR3 DNA: TGCAGTGCTAGGGATCCTTCTACTAGCGGGCTATCCTACGAGCAGTACTTC
CDR3 protein: CSARDPSTSGLSYEQYF
D gene: TRBD2
J gene: TRBJ2-7
V gene: TRBV20-1
clone size: few

CDR3 DNA: TGTGCCAGCAGTTGGGGGACAGGGATGGAGGGCTACACCTTC
CDR3 protein: CASSWGTGMEGYTF
D gene: TRBD1
J gene: TRBJ1-2
V gene: TRBV12-3/TRBV12-4
clone size: -

CDR3 DNA: TGTGCCAGCAGCTTACCCCGGATGAGCTCCTACGAGCAGTACTTC
CDR3 protein: CASSLPRMSSYEQYF
D gene: -
J gene: TRBJ2-7
V gene: TRBV7-9
clone size: -

CDR3 DNA: TGTGCCAGCAGCGTAGTCCAGGTGGGCCCCCTCCACTTT
CDR3 protein: CASSVVQVGPLHF
D gene: -
J gene: TRBJ1-6
V gene: TRBV9
clone size: few

CDR3 DNA: TGTGCCAGCACCACTGGAGGGAATGGCTACACCTTC
CDR3 protein: CASTTGGNGYTF
D gene: -
J gene: TRBJ1-2
V gene: TRBV5-8
clone size: -

CDR3 DNA: TGTGCCATCAGGACTACAACGGGGGGCACTGAAGCTTTCTTT
CDR3 protein: CAIRTTTGGTEAFF
D gene: -
J gene: TRBJ1-1
V gene: TRBV10-3
clone size: few

CDR3 DNA: TGTGCCAGCAGTATTACAGGGGAGCCGAACACCGGGGAGCTGTTTTTT
CDR3 protein: CASSITGEPNTGELFF
D gene: TRBD1
J gene: TRBJ2-2
V gene: TRBV9
clone size: -

CDR3 DNA: TGCAGCGTTGTGGGTAGCAGTGAGACCCAGTACTTC
CDR3 protein: CSVVGSSETQYF
D gene: -
J gene: TRBJ2-5
V gene: TRBV29-1
clone size: -

CDR3 DNA: TGTGCCAGCAGTTTACCTGGATTCCAAGAGACCCAGTACTTC
CDR3 protein: CASSLPGFQETQYF
D gene: -
J gene: TRBJ2-5
V gene: TRBV28
clone size: -

CDR3 DNA: TGTGCCAGCAGCCCCAAACTCCCGGGACAGGAGTCCTACGAGCAGTACTTC
CDR3 protein: CASSPKLPGQESYEQYF
D gene: TRBD1
J gene: TRBJ2-7
V gene: TRBV7-9
clone size: -

CDR3 DNA: TGTGCCAGCAGCCAAACGACAGGGAAAGGCGGAGAGACCCAGTACTTC
CDR3 protein: CASSQTTGKGGETQYF
D gene: TRBD1
J gene: TRBJ2-5
V gene: TRBV7-8
clone size: -